These 26 T cell receptor beta chains came from one sample sequenced in a study of siplizumab effects on memory and regulatory T cells. Data came from immunoSEQ multiplex PCR; TCRdb stores just in-frame clones and leaves some out. The sample comprises some 100,000 clones, roughly 94% of which are singletons, and roughly 0.62% rests with the top ten. Sequencing was carried out using Tregs sorted from blood. The receptors shown here come from a human donor in good health.

The gene calls are TRBV11-3 and TRBJ2-3; the D call may be TRBD1 or TRBD2 (6 bases each). The CDR3 covers 14 residues. Germline loops: CDR1 SGHNT, CDR2 YENEEA. V shed 3 bases and J shed 2 bases, with 9 bases lying between them. Here the CDR3 reads CASSLGGHTDTQYF. The CDR3 DNA sequence: TGTGCCAGCAGCTTGGGGGGACACACAGATACGCAGTATTTT.

The V and J genes are TRBV18 and TRBJ2-1; 13 positions agree with TRBD2. This CDR3 has 16 amino acids. Per the germline V gene, CDR1 is KGHSH and CDR2 is LQKENI. V was pared by 5 bases and J by 4 bases, with 5 bases of the junction left unmatched. The CDR3 spells CASSERLAGGYNEQFF. CDR3 nucleotide sequence: TGTGCCAGCTCAGAAAGACTAGCGGGAGGTTACAATGAGCAGTTCTTC.

The rearrangement joins TRBV9 to TRBJ1-1; 7 nucleotides align to TRBD1. The CDR3 length is 12 residues. V trimming: 4 bases; J trimming: 10 bases; junction bases outside the gene matches: 7. Per the germline V gene, CDR1 is SGDLS and CDR2 is YYNGEE. In DNA form, the CDR3 reads TGTGCCAGCAGCCCGAATACAGGGGTAGCTTTCTTT. This encodes CASSPNTGVAFF.

This clone was counted a single time. The gene calls are TRBV4-2 and TRBJ2-1, with TRBD2 matching over 15 bases. Losses at the gene ends were 4 bases for V and 2 bases for J; bases not matched to a gene: 6. CDR3 length: 18 amino acids. Germline V gene data show CDR1 as LGHNA and CDR2 as YNFKEQ. The CDR3 region has the DNA TGTGCCAGCAGCCCCGGGACTAGCGGGAGGACACCCTACAATGAGCAGTTCTTC. It is translated as CASSPGTSGRTPYNEQFF.

This clone was recorded once. The rearrangement joins TRBV10-2 to TRBJ2-3, with D tentatively TRBD1 (6 bases). Germline CDR1 is WSHSY and CDR2 is SAAADI. This CDR3 region has 14 residues. The V end was cut by 6 bases, the J end by 7 bases, with 17 bases between. As DNA, the CDR3 is TGCGCCAGCAGCCGTGGACAGACGACGTATACGCAGTATTTT. Its protein is CASSRGQTTYTQYF.

This clone was counted once. V and J are TRBV28 and TRBJ2-7; the D is unclear. Germline V CDR1 and CDR2: MDHEN, SYDVKM. This CDR3 spans 10 amino acids. V was clipped by 8 bases and J by 4 bases, with 6 bases between them. CDR3 DNA sequence: TGTGCCAGCGGGCGGTACGAGCAGTACTTC. This encodes CASGRYEQYF.

The chain combines TRBV6-1 with TRBJ1-4; D is possibly TRBD1 (5 bases). V lost 5 bases to trimming and J lost 0 bases, with 10 bases between them. The CDR3 totals 15 residues. Germline CDR1 MNHNS, CDR2 SASEGT. CDR3 in DNA: TGTGCCAGCAGTCCTGGACAAGCAACTAATGAAAAACTGTTTTTT. Translation gives CASSPGQATNEKLFF.

CDR3 amino acids: CASSQQYGTRTAQHF. In nucleotides, the CDR3 is TGTGCCAGCAGCCAACAATATGGGACCCGTACGGCCCAGCATTTT. The chain recombines TRBV7-2 with TRBJ1-5; maybe TRBD1 (5 bases). The CDR3 has 15 residues. V lost 5 bases, J lost 11 bases, and 22 bases lay in between. From germline, CDR1 is SGHTA and CDR2 FQGNSA.

This rearrangement joins TRBV7-6 to TRBJ2-7; the D gene is possibly TRBD1 (5 bases). Germline assignment: CDR1 SGHVS and CDR2 FNYEAQ. The CDR3 runs to 15 residues. V gave up 2 bases and J gave up 5 bases, with 16 bases separating them. CDR3 amino acids: CASSLPAGWGDEQYF. In nucleotides, the CDR3 is TGTGCCAGCAGCTTACCCGCAGGGTGGGGCGACGAGCAGTACTTC.

The CDR3 bases are TGTGCCAGCAGGGACAGGGGTTCCTCCCGGGAGCAGTACTTC. This translates into CASRDRGSSREQYF. This sequence joins TRBV28 and TRBJ2-7, with TRBD1 identical over 9 bases. V was clipped by 6 bases and J by 7 bases; unmatched bases: 10. CDR1 MDHEN and CDR2 SYDVKM come from the germline V gene. The CDR3 extends over 14 amino acids.

The CDR3 loop reads CASSSGPGADTQYF. CDR3 nucleotide sequence: TGTGCCAGCAGTTCGGGGCCCGGCGCAGATACGCAGTATTTT. The chain couples TRBV27 to TRBJ2-3; D possibly uses TRBD1 or TRBD2 (5 bases each). CDR3 length equals 14 residues. CDR1 MNHEY and CDR2 SMNVEV come from the germline V gene (reference sequence). Trimming removed 4 bases from V and 4 bases from J, with 12 bases in between.

V is TRBV29-1 and J is TRBJ2-3; no definite D call. The V end lost 7 bases, the J end lost 2 bases, and 7 bases lay between the germline ends. CDR1 is SQVTM, CDR2 ANQGSEA, per germline. The CDR3 loop spans 11 amino acids. As DNA, the CDR3 is TGCAGCGCCCAGTACACAGATACGCAGTATTTT. As protein: CSAQYTDTQYF.

The chain couples TRBV7-3 to TRBJ2-5; D perhaps matches TRBD1 (6 bases). In germline, CDR1 is SGHTA, CDR2 FQGTGA. V was clipped by 4 bases and J by 0 bases, with 15 bases between them. The CDR3 has 16 residues. Here the CDR3 DNA reads TGTGCCAGCAGCTACGGCACAGGGTCCCACCAAGAGACCCAGTACTTC. Translated, it gives CASSYGTGSHQETQYF.

The rearrangement uses TRBV7-9 and TRBJ2-7, with TRBD2 matching over 13 bases. V lost 5 bases, J lost 3 bases, and 10 bases stayed unmatched. The germline V gene encodes CDR1 SEHNR and CDR2 FQNEAQ (reference sequence). This CDR3 contains 17 residues. This CDR3 reads CASSKSLGLAGVYEQYF. DNA of the CDR3: TGTGCCAGCAGCAAGAGTTTAGGACTAGCGGGGGTCTACGAGCAGTACTTC. The entire variable domain, with the rest obtained from reference TRBV7-9 and TRBJ2-7, is as follows: DTGVSQNPRHKITKRGQNVTFRCDPISEHNRLYWYRQTLGQGPEFLTYFQNEAQLEKSRLLSDRFSAERPKGSFSTLEIQRTEQGDSAMYLCASSKSLGLAGVYEQYFGPGTRLTVT.

The chain has TRBV6-5 and TRBJ1-3; possible D gene TRBD1, 6 bases. This CDR3 is built from 15 residues. Germline V CDR1 and CDR2: MNHEY, SVGAGI. Trimming took off 0 bases at V and 0 bases at J, with 6 bases between the two ends. The CDR3 region has the DNA TGTGCCAGCAGTTACTCGGACAGCTCTGGAAACACCATATATTTT. It specifies CASSYSDSSGNTIYF.

V and J are TRBV2 and TRBJ2-2; D gene unclear. CDR3 length: 14 residues. V shed 5 bases and J shed 3 bases, with 10 bases lying between them. The germline V gene encodes CDR1 SNHLY and CDR2 FYNNEI. CDR3 nucleotides: TGTGCCAGCAGTCGACCACTATACACCGGGGAGCTGTTTTTT. Its translation is CASSRPLYTGELFF.

The chain carries TRBV7-9 and TRBJ2-5, with 8 bases lining up with TRBD2. Looked up from germline, CDR1 is SEHNR and CDR2 is FQNEAQ (reference sequence). Trimming cost V 2 bases and J 5 bases; bases outside gene matches: 10. The CDR3 length is 16 residues. CDR3 bases: TGTGCCAGCAGCTTATTCGGGAGGGTCTTTAAGGAGACCCAGTACTTC. This sequence encodes CASSLFGRVFKETQYF.

The V gene is TRBV19, the J gene TRBJ1-5; possible D gene TRBD1, 5 bases. V was pared by 3 bases and J by 7 bases, with 10 bases between. Germline loops: CDR1 LNHDA, CDR2 SQIVND (reference sequence). There are 13 residues in the CDR3. This CDR3 reads CASSIARVQPQHF. For the CDR3, the DNA is TGTGCCAGTAGTATCGCCAGGGTCCAGCCCCAGCATTTT. The full variable domain, completed using reference TRBV19 and TRBJ1-5, is DGGITQSPKYLFRKEGQNVTLSCEQNLNHDAMYWYRQDPGQGLRLIYYSQIVNDFQKGDIAEGYSVSREKKESFPLTVTSAQKNPTAFYLCASSIARVQPQHFGDGTRLSIL.

The chain couples TRBV5-4 to TRBJ1-2; 8 positions agree with TRBD1. The CDR3 is made up of 14 amino acids. Germline V CDR1 and CDR2: SGHNT, YYREEE (reference sequence). Trimming took 3 bases from V and 4 from J; bases not matched to a gene: 5. The CDR3 region is CASSWGQEVYGYTF. CDR3 DNA sequence: TGTGCCAGCAGCTGGGGACAGGAAGTCTATGGCTACACCTTC.

The V gene is TRBV28, the J gene TRBJ2-6; no definite D call. Germline CDR1 and CDR2: MDHEN and SYDVKM. The length of the CDR3 is 14 residues. Trimming removed 3 bases from V and 1 base from J, with 4 bases in between. CDR3 DNA: TGTGCCAGCAGTTTGTCATCTGGGGCCAACGTCCTGACTTTC. It is translated as CASSLSSGANVLTF.

This sequence joins TRBV27 and TRBJ2-3, with a tentative D call TRBD2 (5 bases). This CDR3 is built from 13 residues. Germline V gene sequence: CDR1 MNHEY, CDR2 SMNVEV (reference sequence). V lost 6 bases, J lost 1 base, and 8 bases lay in between. The CDR3 DNA sequence: TGTGCCAGCAGCTTAGCGCGCACAGATACGCAGTATTTT. Protein: CASSLARTDTQYF.

The rearrangement links TRBV15 to TRBJ1-5; D ambiguous. CDR3 length equals 14 residues. From germline, CDR1 is LNHNV and CDR2 YYDKDF (reference sequence). V was cut by 1 base and J by 10 bases, with 14 bases left in between. The CDR3 reads CATSRVLSGSPQHF. DNA for the CDR3: TGTGCCACCAGCAGAGTGTTGAGTGGGAGTCCCCAGCATTTT.

This chain connects TRBV5-1 to TRBJ2-1, with TRBD2 matching over 12 bases. The CDR3 length is 16 residues. J gave up 7 bases and V 2 bases, and 7 bases lay outside the gene matches. The germline gives CDR1 SGHRS, CDR2 YFSETQ. The chain's CDR3 is CASSLTLAGGSNEQFF. CDR3 coding DNA: TGCGCCAGCAGCTTAACCCTAGCGGGAGGGTCTAATGAGCAGTTCTTC.

The chain employs TRBV19 and TRBJ2-5; TRBD1 is a possible D gene (5 bases). Between the trimmed V and J ends, which lost 3 bases and 6 bases, there was a span of 20 bases. The CDR3 is made up of 16 amino acids. Per germline, CDR1 LNHDA and CDR2 SQIVND (reference sequence). The CDR3 protein is CASSIGTGPPSQTQYF. Here the CDR3 DNA reads TGTGCCAGTAGTATCGGAACAGGTCCCCCCTCTCAGACCCAGTACTTC.

The J gene is TRBJ2-2, the V gene TRBV5-4; TRBD1 is a possible D gene (5 bases). Trimming left V 2 bases short and J 2 bases short, with 10 bases between. The germline CDR1 and CDR2 sequences are SGHNT and YYREEE (reference sequence). The CDR3 is made up of 15 amino acids. The CDR3 DNA sequence: TGTGCCAGCAGCTTAGGACACCGCAACACCGGGGAGCTGTTTTTT. This gives the protein CASSLGHRNTGELFF.

The rearrangement joins TRBV5-1 to TRBJ2-7, with D tentatively TRBD1 or TRBD2 (5 bases each). The V end lost 0 bases, the J end lost 2 bases, and 12 bases lay between the germline ends. The germline V gene encodes CDR1 SGHRS and CDR2 YFSETQ. The CDR3 has 15 amino acids. CDR3 in amino acids: CASSLAGTGTYEQYF. In DNA form, the CDR3 reads TGCGCCAGCAGCTTGGCGGGGACGGGGACCTACGAGCAGTACTTC.